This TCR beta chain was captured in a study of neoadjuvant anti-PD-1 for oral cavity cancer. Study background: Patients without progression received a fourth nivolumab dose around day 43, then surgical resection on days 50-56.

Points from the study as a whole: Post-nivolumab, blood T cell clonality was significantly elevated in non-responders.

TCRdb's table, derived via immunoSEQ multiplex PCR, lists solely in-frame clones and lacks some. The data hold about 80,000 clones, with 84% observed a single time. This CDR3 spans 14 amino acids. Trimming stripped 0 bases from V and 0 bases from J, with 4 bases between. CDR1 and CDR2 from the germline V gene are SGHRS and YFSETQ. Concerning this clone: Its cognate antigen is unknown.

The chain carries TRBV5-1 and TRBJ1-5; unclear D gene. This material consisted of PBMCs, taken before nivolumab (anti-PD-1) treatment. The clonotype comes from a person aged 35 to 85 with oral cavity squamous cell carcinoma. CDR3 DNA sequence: TGCGCCAGCAGCTTGGAGGGTAGCAATCAGCCCCAGCATTTT. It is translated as CASSLEGSNQPQHF.